Here is one TCR beta chain with its context. Its antigen is not known. Profiled with immunoSEQ multiplex PCR; TCRdb holds only in-frame clones, not every one. This table has 10,000 or so clones, 70% to 80% appearing once. This sample is part of a study of PD-1 blockade in classical Hodgkin lymphoma. The CDR3 has 14 residues. Losses at the gene ends were 4 bases for V and 3 bases for J; bases not matched to a gene: 4. The germline gives CDR1 ENHRY, CDR2 SYGVKD. Study-wide results and caveats: Patients who responded completely had about the same baseline diversity as newly diagnosed patients.

Relapse after autologous stem cell transplantation occurred in every patient, and brentuximab vedotin exposure varied. The receptor's source is a human donor with classical Hodgkin lymphoma. The gene calls are TRBV10-3 and TRBJ2-7, with 9 bases identical to TRBD1. The sequencing here drew on peripheral blood mononuclear cells (PBMCs), taken at baseline. The CDR3: CAISGDRDVYEQYF. The CDR3 DNA reads as TGTGCCATCAGTGGGGACAGGGATGTCTACGAGCAGTACTTC.